This T cell receptor beta chain was found in a study of T cell repertoires in cytomegalovirus infection. The wider study: A matching HLA type, together with CMV infection, was signaled by public TCR beta signatures.

TCRdb ran MiXCR on the reads and lists one entry per CDR3 protein. The profile shows 40,000 to 50,000 distinct CDR3 sequences, 20% of them singletons. On this clonotype itself: Antigen specificity is unknown.

The CDR3 runs 14 residues. After removal of 6 bases from V and 3 bases from J, the junction contained 2 bases not matched to a gene. Germline CDR1 reads MNHNY; CDR2 reads SVGAGI (reference sequence). The clonotype originates from a human donor in good health (CMV status not recorded). Some clones in this sample may be carry-over from other donors' samples. Sequencing was carried out using PBMCs, sequenced either directly or after in vitro stimulation (not recorded which). This chain connects TRBV6-6 to TRBJ2-5, with 12 bases aligning to TRBD2. Here the CDR3 DNA reads TGTGCCAGCAGAAGACTAGCGGGGGAAGAGACCCAGTACTTC. Translated: CASRRLAGEETQYF.